The clone carrying this T cell receptor (beta chain) showed up just a few times. What it binds is not known. The study ran its PCR with 60 Vbeta and 13 Jbeta primers. Assay: immunoSEQ multiplex PCR; the TCRdb copy retains only in-frame clones and omits some. The sample lists roughly 120,000 clones; roughly 66% were seen once. The sample comes from a study of cytomegalovirus exposure and HLA in healthy donors. Notes on the study in general: TCR sequences were mostly rare, though some public TCRs occurred in many donors.

V was cut by 1 base and J by 6 bases, with 9 bases left in between. The CDR3 runs 14 residues. Germline CDR1 is MNHNS and CDR2 is SASEGT. This sequence joins TRBV6-1 and TRBJ2-2; D call uncertain. Material: PBMCs. The clonotype originates from a man in his sixties in good health and CMV-seropositive. This CDR3 is CASSEGLAAGELFF. The DNA for the CDR3 is TGTGCCAGCAGTGAAGGGTTAGCAGCCGGGGAGCTGTTTTTT.